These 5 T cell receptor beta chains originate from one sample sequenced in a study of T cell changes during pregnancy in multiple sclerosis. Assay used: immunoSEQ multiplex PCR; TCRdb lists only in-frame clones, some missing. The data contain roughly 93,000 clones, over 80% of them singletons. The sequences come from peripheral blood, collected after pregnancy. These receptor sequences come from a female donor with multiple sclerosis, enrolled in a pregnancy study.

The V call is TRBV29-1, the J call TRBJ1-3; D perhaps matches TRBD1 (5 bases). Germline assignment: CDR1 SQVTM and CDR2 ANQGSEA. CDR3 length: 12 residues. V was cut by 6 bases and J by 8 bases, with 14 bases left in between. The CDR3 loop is CSVPGRGDTIYF. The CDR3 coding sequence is TGCAGCGTCCCTGGTAGGGGTGACACCATATATTTT.

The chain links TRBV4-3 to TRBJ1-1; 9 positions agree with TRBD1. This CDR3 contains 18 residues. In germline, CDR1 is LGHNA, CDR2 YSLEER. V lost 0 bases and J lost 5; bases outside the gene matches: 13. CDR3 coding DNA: TGCGCCAGCAGCCAAGATCTTGGAGGGACAGGGAGGGGGACTGAAGCTTTCTTT. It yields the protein CASSQDLGGTGRGTEAFF.

CDR3 coding DNA: TGTGCCAGCAGCTTAGACGCAGGGACAGGGCGCGGCTACACCTTC. It encodes CASSLDAGTGRGYTF. J is TRBJ1-2 and V is TRBV7-9; TRBD1 agrees at 9 bases. Losses at the gene ends were 1 base for V and 8 bases for J; bases not matched to a gene: 8. Germline CDR1 reads SEHNR; CDR2 reads FQNEAQ (reference sequence). The CDR3 length is 15 residues.

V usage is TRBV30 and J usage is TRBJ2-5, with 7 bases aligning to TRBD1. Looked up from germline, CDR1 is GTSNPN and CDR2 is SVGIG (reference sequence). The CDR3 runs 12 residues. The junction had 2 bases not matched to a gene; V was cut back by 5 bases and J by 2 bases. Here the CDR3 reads CAWGTAQETQYF. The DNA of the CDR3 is TGTGCCTGGGGGACAGCACAAGAGACCCAGTACTTC.

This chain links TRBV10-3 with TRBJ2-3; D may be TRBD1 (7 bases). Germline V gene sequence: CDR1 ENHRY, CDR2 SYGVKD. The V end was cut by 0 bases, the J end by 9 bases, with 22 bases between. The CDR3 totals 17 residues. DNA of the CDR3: TGTGCCATCAGTGAGTCGGAAGGAGGAGTCCCAGGGGGGACGCAGTATTTT. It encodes CAISESEGGVPGGTQYF.